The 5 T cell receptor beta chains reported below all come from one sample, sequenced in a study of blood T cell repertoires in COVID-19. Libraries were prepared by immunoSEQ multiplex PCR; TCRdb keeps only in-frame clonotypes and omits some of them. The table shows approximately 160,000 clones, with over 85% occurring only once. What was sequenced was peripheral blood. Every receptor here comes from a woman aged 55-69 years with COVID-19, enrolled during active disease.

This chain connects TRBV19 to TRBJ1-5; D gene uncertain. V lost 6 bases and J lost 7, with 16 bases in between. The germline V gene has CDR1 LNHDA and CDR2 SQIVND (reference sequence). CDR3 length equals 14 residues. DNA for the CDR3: TGTGCCAGTAGCTTCTTTGTGGAGGGCCAGCCCCAGCATTTT. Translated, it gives CASSFFVEGQPQHF.

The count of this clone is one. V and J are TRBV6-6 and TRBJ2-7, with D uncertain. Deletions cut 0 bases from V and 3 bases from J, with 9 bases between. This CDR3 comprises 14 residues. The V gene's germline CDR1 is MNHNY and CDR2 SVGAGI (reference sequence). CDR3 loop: CASSYSRRNYEQYF. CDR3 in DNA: TGTGCCAGCAGTTACTCGAGGCGGAACTACGAGCAGTACTTC.

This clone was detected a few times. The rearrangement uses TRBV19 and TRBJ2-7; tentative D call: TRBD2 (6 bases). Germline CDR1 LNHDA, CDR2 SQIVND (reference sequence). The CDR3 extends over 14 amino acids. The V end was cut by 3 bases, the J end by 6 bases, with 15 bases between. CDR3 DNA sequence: TGTGCCAGTAGTATCTTGGAGGGTATGGGCGAGCAGTACTTC. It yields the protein CASSILEGMGEQYF.

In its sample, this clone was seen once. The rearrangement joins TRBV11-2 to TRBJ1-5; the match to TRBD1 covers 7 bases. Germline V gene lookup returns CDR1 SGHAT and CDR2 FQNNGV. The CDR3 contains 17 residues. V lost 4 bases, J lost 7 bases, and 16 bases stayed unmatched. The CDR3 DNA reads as TGTGCCAGCAGCTCGCGGACGGGGGCAGGGGGATGGCAGCCCCAGCATTTT. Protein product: CASSSRTGAGGWQPQHF.

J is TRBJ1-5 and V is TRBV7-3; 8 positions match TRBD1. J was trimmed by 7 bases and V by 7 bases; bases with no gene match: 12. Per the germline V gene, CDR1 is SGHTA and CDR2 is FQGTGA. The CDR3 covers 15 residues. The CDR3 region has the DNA TGTGCCAGCAAACGGGACAGGACGGGGAGACAGCCCCAGCATTTT. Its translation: CASKRDRTGRQPQHF.